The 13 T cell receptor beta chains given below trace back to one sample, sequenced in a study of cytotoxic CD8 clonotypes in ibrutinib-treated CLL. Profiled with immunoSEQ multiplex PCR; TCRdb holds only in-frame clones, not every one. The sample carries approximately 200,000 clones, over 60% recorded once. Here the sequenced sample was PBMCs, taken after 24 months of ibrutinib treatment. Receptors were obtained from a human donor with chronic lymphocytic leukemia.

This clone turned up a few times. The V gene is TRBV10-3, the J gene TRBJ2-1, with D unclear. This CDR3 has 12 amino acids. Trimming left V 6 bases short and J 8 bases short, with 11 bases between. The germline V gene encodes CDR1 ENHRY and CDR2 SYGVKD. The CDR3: CAIRNDGDEQFF. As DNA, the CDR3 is TGTGCCATCAGGAATGATGGGGATGAGCAGTTCTTC.

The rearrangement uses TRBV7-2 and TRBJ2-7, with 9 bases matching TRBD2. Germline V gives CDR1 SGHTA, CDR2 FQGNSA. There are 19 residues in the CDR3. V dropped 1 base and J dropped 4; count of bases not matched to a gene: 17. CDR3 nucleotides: TGTGCCAGCAGCTTAGATTCGGGGCGGCGGGCGGGAGGGGCTTACGAGCAGTACTTC. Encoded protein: CASSLDSGRRAGGAYEQYF.

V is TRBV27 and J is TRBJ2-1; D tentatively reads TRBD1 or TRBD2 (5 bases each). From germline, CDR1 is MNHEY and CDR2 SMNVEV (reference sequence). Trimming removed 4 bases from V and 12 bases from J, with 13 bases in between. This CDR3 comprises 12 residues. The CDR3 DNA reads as TGTGCCAGCAGTTCCGGGGCGAACGTGCAGTTCTTC. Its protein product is CASSSGANVQFF.

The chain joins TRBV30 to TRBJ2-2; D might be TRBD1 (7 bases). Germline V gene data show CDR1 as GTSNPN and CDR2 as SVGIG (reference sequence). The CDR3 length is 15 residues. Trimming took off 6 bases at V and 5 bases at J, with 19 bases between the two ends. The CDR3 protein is CACPRPGGRTGELFF. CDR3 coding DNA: TGTGCCTGCCCCCGGCCAGGGGGGAGGACCGGGGAGCTGTTTTTT.

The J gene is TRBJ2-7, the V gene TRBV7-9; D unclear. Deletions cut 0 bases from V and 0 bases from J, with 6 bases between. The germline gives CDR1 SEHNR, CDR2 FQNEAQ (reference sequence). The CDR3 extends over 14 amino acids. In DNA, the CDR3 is TGTGCCAGCAGCTTAGCGGGGAACTCCTACGAGCAGTACTTC. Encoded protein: CASSLAGNSYEQYF.

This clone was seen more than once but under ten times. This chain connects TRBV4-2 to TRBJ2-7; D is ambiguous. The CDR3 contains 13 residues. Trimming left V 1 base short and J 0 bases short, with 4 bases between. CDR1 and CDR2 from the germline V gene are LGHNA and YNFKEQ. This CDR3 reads CASSQGTSYEQYF. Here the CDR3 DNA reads TGTGCCAGCAGCCAAGGGACCTCCTACGAGCAGTACTTC.

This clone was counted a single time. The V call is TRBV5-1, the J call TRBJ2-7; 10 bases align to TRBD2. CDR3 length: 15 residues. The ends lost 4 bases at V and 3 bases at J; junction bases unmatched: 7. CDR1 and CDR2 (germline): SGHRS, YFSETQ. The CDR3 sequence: CASSVLAGDFYEQYF. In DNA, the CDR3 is TGCGCCAGCAGCGTTCTAGCGGGAGACTTCTACGAGCAGTACTTC.

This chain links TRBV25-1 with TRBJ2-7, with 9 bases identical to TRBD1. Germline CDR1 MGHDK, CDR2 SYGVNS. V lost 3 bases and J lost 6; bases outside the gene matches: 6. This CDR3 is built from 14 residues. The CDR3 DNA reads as TGTGCCAGCAGTGAGGGACAGGGAAATCGCGAGCAGTACTTC. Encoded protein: CASSEGQGNREQYF.

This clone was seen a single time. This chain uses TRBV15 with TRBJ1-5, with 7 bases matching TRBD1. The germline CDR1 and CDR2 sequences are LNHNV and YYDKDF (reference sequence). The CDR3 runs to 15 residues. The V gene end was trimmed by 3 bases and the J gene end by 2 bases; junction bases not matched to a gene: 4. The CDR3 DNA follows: TGTGCCACCAGCAGGAGGACAGGACGCAATCAGCCCCAGCATTTT. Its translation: CATSRRTGRNQPQHF. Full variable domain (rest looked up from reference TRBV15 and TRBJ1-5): DAMVIQNPRYQVTQFGKPVTLSCSQTLNHNVMYWYQQKSSQAPKLLFHYYDKDFNNEADTPDNFQSRRPNTSFCFLDIRSPGLGDTAMYLCATSRRTGRNQPQHFGDGTRLSIL.

CDR3 DNA sequence: TGTGCCAGCACAGGAGACCGGACAGGGAACACTGAAGCTTTCTTT. This codes for CASTGDRTGNTEAFF. The chain employs TRBV18 and TRBJ1-1; TRBD1 matches at 7 bases. V was clipped by 8 bases and J by 1 base; unmatched bases: 10. The CDR3 has 15 amino acids. Germline CDR1 KGHSH, CDR2 LQKENI.

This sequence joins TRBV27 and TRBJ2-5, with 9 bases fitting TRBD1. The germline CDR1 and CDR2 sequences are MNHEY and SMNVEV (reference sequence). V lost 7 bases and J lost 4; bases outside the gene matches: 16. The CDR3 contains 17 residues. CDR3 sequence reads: CASNFTPSGQGLETQYF. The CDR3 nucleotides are TGTGCCAGCAACTTTACACCCTCAGGACAGGGGCTAGAGACCCAGTACTTC.

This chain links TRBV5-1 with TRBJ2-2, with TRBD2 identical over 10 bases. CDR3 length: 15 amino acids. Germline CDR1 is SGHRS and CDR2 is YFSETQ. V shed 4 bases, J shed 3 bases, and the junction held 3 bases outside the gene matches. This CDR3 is CASSPGTSDTGELFF. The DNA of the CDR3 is TGCGCCAGCAGCCCGGGGACTAGCGACACCGGGGAGCTGTTTTTT. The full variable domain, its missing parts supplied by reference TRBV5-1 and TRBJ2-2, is KAGVTQTPRYLIKTRGQQVTLSCSPISGHRSVSWYQQTPGQGLQFLFEYFSETQRNKGNFPGRFSGRQFSNSRSEMNVSTLELGDSALYLCASSPGTSDTGELFFGEGSRLTVL.

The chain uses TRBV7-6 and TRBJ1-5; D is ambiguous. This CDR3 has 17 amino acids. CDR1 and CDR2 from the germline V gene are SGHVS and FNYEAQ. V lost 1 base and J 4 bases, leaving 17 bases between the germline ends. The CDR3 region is CASSLGANGALNQPQHF. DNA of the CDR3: TGTGCCAGCAGCTTAGGGGCGAACGGCGCCCTTAATCAGCCCCAGCATTTT. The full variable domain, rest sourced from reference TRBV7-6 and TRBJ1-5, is GAGVSQSPRYKVTKRGQDVALRCDPISGHVSLYWYRQALGQGPEFLTYFNYEAQQDKSGLPNDRFSAERPEGSISTLTIQRTEQRDSAMYRCASSLGANGALNQPQHFGDGTRLSIL.